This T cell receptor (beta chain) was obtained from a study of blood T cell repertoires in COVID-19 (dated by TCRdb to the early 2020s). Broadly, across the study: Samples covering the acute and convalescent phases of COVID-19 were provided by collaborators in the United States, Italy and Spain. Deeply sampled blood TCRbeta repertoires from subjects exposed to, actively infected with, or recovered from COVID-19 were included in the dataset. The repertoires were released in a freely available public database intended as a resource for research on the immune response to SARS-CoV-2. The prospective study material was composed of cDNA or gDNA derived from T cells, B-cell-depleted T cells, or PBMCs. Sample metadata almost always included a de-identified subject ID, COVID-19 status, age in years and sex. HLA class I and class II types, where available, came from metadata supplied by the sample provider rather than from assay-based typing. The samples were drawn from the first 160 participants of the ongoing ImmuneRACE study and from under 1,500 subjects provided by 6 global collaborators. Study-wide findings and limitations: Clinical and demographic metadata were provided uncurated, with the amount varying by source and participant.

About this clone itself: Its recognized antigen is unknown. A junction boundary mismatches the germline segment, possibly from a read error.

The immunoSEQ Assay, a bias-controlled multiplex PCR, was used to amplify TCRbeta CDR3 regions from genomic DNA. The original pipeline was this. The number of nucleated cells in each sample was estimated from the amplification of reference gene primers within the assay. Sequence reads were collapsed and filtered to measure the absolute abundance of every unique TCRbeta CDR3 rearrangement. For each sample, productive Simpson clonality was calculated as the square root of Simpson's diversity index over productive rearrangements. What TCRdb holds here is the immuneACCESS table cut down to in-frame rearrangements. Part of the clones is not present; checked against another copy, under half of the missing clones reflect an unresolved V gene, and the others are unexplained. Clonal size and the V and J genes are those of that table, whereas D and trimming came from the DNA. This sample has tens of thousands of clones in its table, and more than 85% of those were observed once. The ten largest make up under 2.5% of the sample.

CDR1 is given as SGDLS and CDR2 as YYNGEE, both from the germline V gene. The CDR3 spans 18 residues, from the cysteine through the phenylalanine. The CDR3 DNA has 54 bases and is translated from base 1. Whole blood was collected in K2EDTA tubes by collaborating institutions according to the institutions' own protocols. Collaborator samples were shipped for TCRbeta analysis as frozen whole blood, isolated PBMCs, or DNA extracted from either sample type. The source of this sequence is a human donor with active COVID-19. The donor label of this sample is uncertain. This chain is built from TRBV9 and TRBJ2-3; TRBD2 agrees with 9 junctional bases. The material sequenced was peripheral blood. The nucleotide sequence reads TGTGCCAGCAGCGTAGAAAGCGGGGGGCCAATCTCCACATATACGCAGTATTTT. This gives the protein CASSVESGGPISTYTQYF.